This T cell receptor (beta chain) is from a study of hypomethylating agent response in myelodysplastic syndrome. Whole-study context: Complete response or hematologic improvement counted as response; others were non-responders. Findings and caveats of the study: No significant post-treatment change in richness, rarefaction diversity or clonality, across all patients or response groups. Whether shared GLIPH2 clusters recognize novel MDS antigens was not confirmed.

Details on this clone: Its antigen is currently unknown.

Study processing details: Around 1.5% of 170,000 or so clonotypes matched previously reported viral-epitope-specific VDJdb entries. Data came from immunoSEQ multiplex PCR; TCRdb stores just in-frame clones and leaves some out. The V and J calls and clone size come from that table; D and trimming were worked out from the DNA. The top ten hold 16% of the sample, which has about 7,600 clones, around nine tenths seen once. There are 15 residues in the CDR3. V lost 0 bases and J 7 bases, leaving 16 bases between the germline ends. Germline CDR1 reads SGHRS; CDR2 reads YFSETQ. The sample in question was bone marrow, obtained before or after starting hypomethylating agent treatment for myelodysplastic syndrome (not recorded which). V and J are TRBV5-1 and TRBJ1-1, with a tentative D call TRBD1 (6 bases). This TCR was sampled from a human donor with myelodysplastic syndrome. The CDR3 DNA is TGCGCCAGCAGCTTGGAGACCACAGGGAGAGGTGAAGCTTTCTTT. Residues: CASSLETTGRGEAFF.